This is a list of T cell receptor beta chains from one sample in a study of beta chain features in type 1 diabetes. Produced via immunoSEQ multiplex PCR; TCRdb's table is partial and in-frame only. The sample includes around 450,000 clones, roughly 10% of them seen just once. Sequencing was carried out using naive CD4+ T cells from blood. Receptor source: a woman aged 18-29 years in good health. Both conserved end residues are part of each CDR3. Fields, in order: clone size, D gene, V gene, J gene, CDR3 protein, CDR3 DNA. D genes are given only for firm matches. Clone size appears in some rows only: once, few, many, or a class for an expanded clone.

clone_size: few; d_call: TRBD1; v_call: TRBV29-1; j_call: TRBJ2-3; cdr3_aa: CSDPGQVTDTQYF; cdr3_nt: TGCAGCGACCCGGGACAGGTCACAGATACGCAGTATTTT
clone_size: -; d_call: -; v_call: TRBV29-1; j_call: TRBJ1-1; cdr3_aa: CSGQVNTEAFF; cdr3_nt: TGCAGCGGACAGGTTAACACTGAAGCTTTCTTT
clone_size: -; d_call: -; v_call: TRBV19; j_call: TRBJ1-5; cdr3_aa: CASSIRGRVSQPQHF; cdr3_nt: TGTGCCAGTAGTATTAGGGGCAGGGTGAGTCAGCCCCAGCATTTT
clone_size: -; d_call: -; v_call: TRBV9; j_call: TRBJ2-5; cdr3_aa: CASSPRRDETQYF; cdr3_nt: TGTGCCAGCAGCCCCCGCAGGGATGAGACCCAGTACTTC
clone_size: few; d_call: -; v_call: TRBV28; j_call: TRBJ1-1; cdr3_aa: CASREQVLTEAFF; cdr3_nt: TGTGCCAGCAGGGAACAGGTGCTCACTGAAGCTTTCTTT
clone_size: few; d_call: TRBD2; v_call: TRBV9; j_call: TRBJ2-5; cdr3_aa: CASSQGLPQETQYF; cdr3_nt: TGTGCCAGCAGCCAGGGACTACCACAAGAGACCCAGTACTTC
clone_size: -; d_call: -; v_call: TRBV15; j_call: TRBJ2-1; cdr3_aa: CATSRARVNEQFF; cdr3_nt: TGTGCCACCAGCAGAGCGAGGGTCAATGAGCAGTTCTTC
clone_size: -; d_call: TRBD2; v_call: TRBV28; j_call: TRBJ2-5; cdr3_aa: CASSLAGGPRETQYF; cdr3_nt: TGTGCCAGCAGTTTGGCGGGGGGGCCGCGGGAGACCCAGTACTTC
clone_size: few; d_call: TRBD2; v_call: TRBV15; j_call: TRBJ2-3; cdr3_aa: CATSRRASGSATDTQYF; cdr3_nt: TGTGCCACCAGCAGACGAGCTAGCGGGAGTGCGACAGATACGCAGTATTTT
clone_size: -; d_call: -; v_call: TRBV5-1; j_call: TRBJ2-3; cdr3_aa: CASSFNTDTQYF; cdr3_nt: TGCGCCAGCAGCTTTAACACAGATACGCAGTATTTT
clone_size: few; d_call: -; v_call: TRBV7-8; j_call: TRBJ1-5; cdr3_aa: CASSFYQPQHF; cdr3_nt: TGTGCCAGCAGCTTCTATCAGCCCCAGCATTTT
clone_size: few; d_call: -; v_call: TRBV7-2; j_call: TRBJ2-5; cdr3_aa: CASSSRIQETQYF; cdr3_nt: TGTGCCAGCAGCTCCCGAATACAAGAGACCCAGTACTTC
clone_size: -; d_call: -; v_call: TRBV14; j_call: TRBJ2-3; cdr3_aa: CASSQAWGDGNTQYF; cdr3_nt: TGTGCCAGCAGCCAAGCCTGGGGGGATGGGAATACGCAGTATTTT
clone_size: few; d_call: TRBD1; v_call: TRBV9; j_call: TRBJ1-2; cdr3_aa: CASSAARDRVGGYTF; cdr3_nt: TGTGCCAGCAGCGCCGCGAGGGACAGGGTGGGTGGCTACACCTTC
clone_size: few; d_call: TRBD2; v_call: TRBV5-1; j_call: TRBJ2-1; cdr3_aa: CASSSLAGGNNEQFF; cdr3_nt: TGCGCCAGCAGCTCCCTAGCGGGGGGAAACAATGAGCAGTTCTTC
clone_size: -; d_call: -; v_call: TRBV25-1; j_call: TRBJ1-1; cdr3_aa: CASRQRRNTEAFF; cdr3_nt: TGTGCCAGCAGGCAGCGTCGGAACACTGAAGCTTTCTTT
clone_size: few; d_call: TRBD1; v_call: TRBV7-2; j_call: TRBJ2-2; cdr3_aa: CASSLVGTGNTGELFF; cdr3_nt: TGTGCCAGCAGCTTAGTTGGGACAGGGAACACCGGGGAGCTGTTTTTT
clone_size: -; d_call: -; v_call: TRBV5-1; j_call: TRBJ2-1; cdr3_aa: CASSLEGQRYNEQFF; cdr3_nt: TGCGCCAGCAGCCTGGAGGGACAGCGGTACAATGAGCAGTTCTTC
clone_size: few; d_call: -; v_call: TRBV28; j_call: TRBJ1-2; cdr3_aa: CASSFSSTGSYGYTF; cdr3_nt: TGTGCCAGCAGTTTTTCGTCCACAGGGAGTTATGGCTACACCTTC
clone_size: -; d_call: -; v_call: TRBV28; j_call: TRBJ1-6; cdr3_aa: CASSFSGRVNSPLHF; cdr3_nt: TGTGCCAGCAGTTTTTCGGGGAGGGTTAATTCACCCCTCCACTTT
clone_size: few; d_call: -; v_call: TRBV19; j_call: TRBJ2-5; cdr3_aa: CASSRPAGVRETQYF; cdr3_nt: TGTGCCAGTAGTCGACCGGCCGGAGTGCGTGAGACCCAGTACTTC
clone_size: -; d_call: TRBD1; v_call: TRBV5-1; j_call: TRBJ2-5; cdr3_aa: CASSLGTGSETQYF; cdr3_nt: TGCGCCAGCAGCCTGGGGACAGGGAGCGAGACCCAGTACTTC
clone_size: few; d_call: TRBD1; v_call: TRBV18; j_call: TRBJ2-3; cdr3_aa: CASSARTGKITDTQYF; cdr3_nt: TGTGCCAGCTCCGCCCGGACAGGGAAAATAACAGATACGCAGTATTTT
clone_size: few; d_call: -; v_call: TRBV7-9; j_call: TRBJ2-7; cdr3_aa: CASSSSELARRSSYEQYF; cdr3_nt: TGTGCCAGCAGCTCATCCGAACTGGCCAGACGAAGCTCCTACGAGCAGTACTTC
clone_size: few; d_call: TRBD2; v_call: TRBV7-9; j_call: TRBJ2-7; cdr3_aa: CASSLGYGISGEPEQYF; cdr3_nt: TGTGCCAGCAGCTTAGGTTATGGTATTAGCGGGGAACCCGAGCAGTACTTC
clone_size: few; d_call: -; v_call: TRBV27; j_call: TRBJ2-1; cdr3_aa: CASSKLDSLRLFF; cdr3_nt: TGTGCCAGCAGTAAACTCGACTCGCTAAGGCTGTTCTTC
clone_size: -; d_call: -; v_call: TRBV18; j_call: TRBJ2-5; cdr3_aa: CASSPFELQETQYF; cdr3_nt: TGTGCCAGCTCACCTTTTGAGCTCCAAGAGACCCAGTACTTC
clone_size: few; d_call: -; v_call: TRBV5-1; j_call: TRBJ2-5; cdr3_aa: CASSFTGQETQYF; cdr3_nt: TGCGCCAGCAGCTTTACAGGACAAGAGACCCAGTACTTC
clone_size: -; d_call: TRBD2; v_call: TRBV6-5; j_call: TRBJ2-4; cdr3_aa: CASRPGLAGGSIQYF; cdr3_nt: TGTGCCAGCAGACCCGGTTTAGCGGGGGGTAGCATTCAGTACTTC
clone_size: few; d_call: -; v_call: TRBV7-2; j_call: TRBJ2-3; cdr3_aa: CASSLNPSWLDTQYF; cdr3_nt: TGTGCCAGCAGCCTCAACCCATCCTGGCTAGATACGCAGTATTTT
clone_size: -; d_call: TRBD1; v_call: TRBV11-2; j_call: TRBJ1-5; cdr3_aa: CASSTGGLPVQPQHF; cdr3_nt: TGTGCCAGCAGCACAGGGGGCCTCCCGGTTCAGCCCCAGCATTTT
clone_size: few; d_call: -; v_call: TRBV9; j_call: TRBJ2-3; cdr3_aa: CASSVVGTDTQYF; cdr3_nt: TGTGCCAGCAGCGTAGTGGGAACAGATACGCAGTATTTT
clone_size: many; d_call: -; v_call: TRBV9; j_call: TRBJ2-6; cdr3_aa: CASRSSGANVLTF; cdr3_nt: TGTGCCAGCCGCAGCTCTGGGGCCAACGTCCTGACTTTC
clone_size: -; d_call: -; v_call: TRBV7-2; j_call: TRBJ1-5; cdr3_aa: CASSLVGAGYQPQHF; cdr3_nt: TGTGCCAGCAGCTTAGTCGGGGCAGGGTATCAGCCCCAGCATTTT
clone_size: -; d_call: -; v_call: TRBV14; j_call: TRBJ2-3; cdr3_aa: CASSLQSLGTDTQYF; cdr3_nt: TGTGCCAGCAGCCTGCAGTCACTCGGCACAGATACGCAGTATTTT
clone_size: few; d_call: TRBD1; v_call: TRBV18; j_call: TRBJ2-1; cdr3_aa: CASSPDRGLYNEQFF; cdr3_nt: TGTGCCAGCTCACCGGACAGGGGGCTTTACAATGAGCAGTTCTTC
clone_size: -; d_call: -; v_call: TRBV25-1; j_call: TRBJ1-1; cdr3_aa: CASNNGFSGQQAFF; cdr3_nt: TGTGCCAGCAACAACGGGTTCTCGGGGCAGCAAGCTTTCTTT
clone_size: -; d_call: -; v_call: TRBV19; j_call: TRBJ2-1; cdr3_aa: CASSIVPSRSSYNEQFF; cdr3_nt: TGTGCCAGTAGTATAGTTCCTAGCCGGAGCTCCTACAATGAGCAGTTCTTC
clone_size: -; d_call: TRBD2; v_call: TRBV4-1; j_call: TRBJ2-5; cdr3_aa: CASSQDRGGGQETQYF; cdr3_nt: TGCGCCAGCAGCCAAGATCGAGGCGGGGGGCAAGAGACCCAGTACTTC
clone_size: few; d_call: TRBD2; v_call: TRBV19; j_call: TRBJ2-1; cdr3_aa: CASSIGSGGLEQFF; cdr3_nt: TGTGCCAGTAGTATAGGTAGCGGGGGGTTAGAGCAGTTCTTC
clone_size: few; d_call: -; v_call: TRBV19; j_call: TRBJ1-1; cdr3_aa: CASSPRLDTEAFF; cdr3_nt: TGTGCCAGTAGCCCAAGACTGGACACTGAAGCTTTCTTT
clone_size: few; d_call: TRBD1; v_call: TRBV15; j_call: TRBJ2-7; cdr3_aa: CATSGRDRVLLTSYEQYF; cdr3_nt: TGTGCCACCAGCGGCCGGGACAGGGTACTTCTTACTTCCTACGAGCAGTACTTC
clone_size: few; d_call: -; v_call: TRBV19; j_call: TRBJ2-1; cdr3_aa: CASSILGLAPKSEQFF; cdr3_nt: TGTGCCAGTAGTATTTTAGGACTCGCGCCGAAGAGTGAGCAGTTCTTC
clone_size: few; d_call: -; v_call: TRBV29-1; j_call: TRBJ2-2; cdr3_aa: CSVSQQVSGELFF; cdr3_nt: TGCAGCGTTAGTCAACAGGTATCCGGGGAGCTGTTTTTT
clone_size: -; d_call: -; v_call: TRBV2; j_call: TRBJ2-3; cdr3_aa: CASSPSAFTDTQYF; cdr3_nt: TGTGCCAGCAGTCCCTCGGCTTTCACAGATACGCAGTATTTT
clone_size: -; d_call: -; v_call: TRBV18; j_call: TRBJ2-7; cdr3_aa: CASSPPSQGYYEQYF; cdr3_nt: TGTGCCAGCTCACCACCAAGTCAGGGGTACTACGAGCAGTACTTC
clone_size: -; d_call: -; v_call: TRBV30; j_call: TRBJ1-2; cdr3_aa: CAWLRHSANYGYTF; cdr3_nt: TGTGCCTGGTTAAGACATTCAGCTAACTATGGCTACACCTTC